The clone carrying this T cell receptor (beta chain) occurred a few times. These data come from a study of blood T cells in healthy people across ages. After removal of 4 bases from V and 4 bases from J, the junction contained 9 bases not matched to a gene. Per the germline V gene, CDR1 is SGHNT and CDR2 is YYREEE (reference sequence). The CDR3 is made up of 15 amino acids. A second roughly 6 to 11 cycle PCR used barcoded and J-beta primers. Using its own MiXCR run on the 5' RACE reads, TCRdb lists one record per CDR3 protein. The sample consists of around 500,000 distinct CDR3 sequences, roughly a quarter of them appearing once. Caucasian individuals from Russia who were healthy and aged 6 to 90 acted as donors. Extracted total RNA amounted to at least 6 micrograms for each sample. The same sample was also used in a study of T cells of mothers and their children.

The chain uses TRBV5-4 and TRBJ2-3; 7 bases are shared with TRBD2. The sequence derives from a boy between 2 and 10 years old in good health. The specimen was blood. As DNA, the CDR3 is TGTGCCAGCAGCGCGGGACTACCGGTCGCAGATACGCAGTATTTT. Translation gives CASSAGLPVADTQYF.